Listed below are T cell receptor beta chains from one sample, sequenced in a study of molecular identifiers for immune sequencing clone quantification. TCRdb recomputed calls from the PCR reads with MiXCR, one row per CDR3 protein. The sample includes about 320,000 distinct CDR3 sequences, under 25% of them seen just once. The sample comprised naive CD8+ T cells from blood, with Jurkat cell RNA spiked in. The receptors were sampled from a human donor in good health. Some libraries in this study had Jurkat cell RNA spiked in. CDR3s include the opening cysteine and the closing phenylalanine or tryptophan. The order of the fields is J gene, V gene, CDR3 protein.

j_gene: TRBJ2-7; v_gene: TRBV10-3; CDR3aa: CAISDIGPGPYEQYF
j_gene: TRBJ2-1; v_gene: TRBV7-9; CDR3aa: CASSNRDRVDVGQFF
j_gene: TRBJ2-3; v_gene: TRBV27; CDR3aa: CASSLYRTGTEGMTSTDTQYF
j_gene: TRBJ2-3; v_gene: TRBV3-1; CDR3aa: CASSQDRQTPGTDTQYF
j_gene: TRBJ2-2; v_gene: TRBV28; CDR3aa: CASNFRAGGGTGELFF
j_gene: TRBJ2-2; v_gene: TRBV19; CDR3aa: CASSMTETGELFF
j_gene: TRBJ1-5; v_gene: TRBV7-2; CDR3aa: CASSLESPSGYHQPQHF
j_gene: TRBJ1-2; v_gene: TRBV24-1; CDR3aa: CATYSTDNYGYTF
j_gene: TRBJ2-5; v_gene: TRBV7-9; CDR3aa: CASSATSGGQESQYF
j_gene: TRBJ2-3; v_gene: TRBV21-1; CDR3aa: CASSMDRRSTDTQYF
j_gene: TRBJ2-3; v_gene: TRBV27; CDR3aa: CASSLSVSTDTQYF
j_gene: TRBJ2-7; v_gene: TRBV27; CDR3aa: CASTMGQGGEQYF
j_gene: TRBJ1-2; v_gene: TRBV4-1; CDR3aa: CASSPRCGVVGYTF
j_gene: TRBJ2-3; v_gene: TRBV12-3/TRBV12-4; CDR3aa: CASSIDPRDTQYF
j_gene: TRBJ2-3; v_gene: TRBV13; CDR3aa: CASSPQLGDTQYF
j_gene: TRBJ2-7; v_gene: TRBV6-1; CDR3aa: CASSEVVGTAGFYEQYF
j_gene: TRBJ2-3; v_gene: TRBV5-1; CDR3aa: CASSWTRPKGSVDTQYF
j_gene: TRBJ2-1; v_gene: TRBV7-2; CDR3aa: CASSLTGGFDEQFF
j_gene: TRBJ2-7; v_gene: TRBV27; CDR3aa: CASSPWSAKSIHEQYF
j_gene: TRBJ1-5; v_gene: TRBV19; CDR3aa: CASSMEGVQPQHF
j_gene: TRBJ2-1; v_gene: TRBV12-3/TRBV12-4; CDR3aa: CASSSGQGGLDNEQFF